Below are 27 T cell receptor beta chains sequenced from a single sample in a study of spatial heterogeneity in lung cancer. MiXCR, run by TCRdb on the 5' RACE reads, gives a single entry per CDR3 protein. Of tens of thousands of distinct CDR3 sequences listed, about 12% are singletons. Sample time point: sample taken at primary tumor resection. The sample consisted of PBMCs, taken at surgery. Every receptor here comes from a male donor with early-stage non-small cell lung cancer.

This clonotype was counted only a few times. J is TRBJ1-2 and V is TRBV25-1; TRBD1 matches at 9 bases. CDR1 MGHDK and CDR2 SYGVNS come from the germline V gene. After removal of 5 bases from V and 6 bases from J, the junction contained 10 bases not matched to a gene. The CDR3 is made up of 15 amino acids. In DNA, the CDR3 is TGTGCCAGCAGTCGTGAGACAGGGGGTTGGGATGGCTACACCTTC. This encodes CASSRETGGWDGYTF.

Ten or more counts support this clonotype. The V gene is TRBV7-6, the J gene TRBJ2-7; the match to TRBD1 covers 10 bases. This CDR3 contains 14 residues. The junction had 1 base not matched to a gene; V was cut back by 3 bases and J by 2 bases. Germline V gene data show CDR1 as SGHVS and CDR2 as FNYEAQ. Here the CDR3 reads CASSLDRGAYEQYF. The CDR3, as DNA: TGTGCCAGCAGCTTGGACAGGGGGGCCTACGAGCAGTACTTC. The full variable domain, rest sourced from reference TRBV7-6 and TRBJ2-7, is GAGVSQSPRYKVTKRGQDVALRCDPISGHVSLYWYRQALGQGPEFLTYFNYEAQQDKSGLPNDRFSAERPEGSISTLTIQRTEQRDSAMYRCASSLDRGAYEQYFGPGTRLTVT.

This clonotype showed up many times. The chain links TRBV27 to TRBJ1-5, with D possibly being TRBD1 (5 bases). V lost 3 bases to trimming and J lost 7 bases, with 10 bases between them. In germline, CDR1 is MNHEY, CDR2 SMNVEV (reference sequence). The CDR3 consists of 13 residues. CDR3 sequence reads: CASSLEWGQPQHF. The CDR3 nucleotides read TGTGCCAGCAGTTTGGAGTGGGGCCAGCCCCAGCATTTT.

The V gene is TRBV27, the J gene TRBJ1-2, with D unresolved. The V end was cut by 3 bases, the J end by 8 bases, with 13 bases between. Germline V gives CDR1 MNHEY, CDR2 SMNVEV (reference sequence). The CDR3 loop spans 13 amino acids. DNA for the CDR3: TGTGCCAGCAGTTTTAGGATGGGGAGAGGCTACACCTTC. Translation: CASSFRMGRGYTF.

This clonotype was counted only a few times. This chain joins TRBV20-1 and TRBJ2-3; a possible D gene is TRBD2 (5 bases). In germline, CDR1 is DFQATT, CDR2 SNEGSKA (reference sequence). This CDR3 is built from 15 residues. V dropped 6 bases and J dropped 0 bases, with 16 bases sitting between them. CDR3 sequence (DNA): TGCAGTGCGCTTAAAGCGGTTTTTAGCACAGATACGCAGTATTTT. It yields the protein CSALKAVFSTDTQYF.

CDR3 amino acids: CASSSVSGVPKNIQYF. The CDR3 nucleotides are TGTGCCAGCAGCTCCGTTTCAGGGGTCCCCAAAAACATTCAGTACTTC. The chain employs TRBV7-2 and TRBJ2-4, with D perhaps matching TRBD1 (6 bases). Between the trimmed V and J ends, which lost 4 bases and 2 bases, there was a span of 15 bases. Germline V gene lookup returns CDR1 SGHTA and CDR2 FQGNSA. The length of the CDR3 is 16 residues.

The sample holds a few counts of this clonotype. The chain links TRBV3-1 to TRBJ1-6, with 9 bases identical to TRBD1. Germline V gene data show CDR1 as LGHDT and CDR2 as YNNKEL (reference sequence). The CDR3 covers 14 residues. The V segment lost 4 bases and the J segment 14 bases; nucleotides outside the gene matches: 9. CDR3 residues: CASSLPGQGLTLHF. CDR3 DNA: TGTGCCAGCAGCCTACCGGGACAGGGTCTTACCCTCCACTTT.

The V and J genes are TRBV29-1 and TRBJ1-1; 8 bases are a match to TRBD1. The CDR3 runs to 11 residues. Germline V gives CDR1 SQVTM, CDR2 ANQGSEA. CDR3 sequence reads: CAGGFDTEAFF. DNA for the CDR3: TGCGCAGGGGGCTTTGACACTGAAGCTTTCTTT.

The V and J genes are TRBV6-6 and TRBJ2-7; 8 bases line up with TRBD1. The length of the CDR3 is 13 residues. CDR1 is MNHNY, CDR2 SVGAGI, per germline (reference sequence). Trimming cost V 7 bases and J 0 bases; bases outside gene matches: 2. The CDR3 nucleotides are TGTGCCAGCAACGACAGGGGCTCCTACGAGCAGTACTTC. It encodes CASNDRGSYEQYF.

This clonotype was seen a handful of times. This chain links TRBV28 with TRBJ2-2; D may be TRBD1 (6 bases). Between the trimmed V and J ends, which lost 8 bases and 0 bases, there was a span of 7 bases. CDR3 length: 13 residues. The germline V gene encodes CDR1 MDHEN and CDR2 SYDVKM. CDR3 nucleotides: TGTGCCAGCTGGGGGCCGAACACCGGGGAGCTGTTTTTT. Its translation is CASWGPNTGELFF.

This clonotype was recorded many times. CDR3 bases: TGTGCCAGCAGCTTAGAAGGCGGCCCCTACGAGCAGTACTTC. Translation: CASSLEGGPYEQYF. The V call is TRBV7-2, the J call TRBJ2-7; D call uncertain. This CDR3 contains 14 residues. Germline V gene sequence: CDR1 SGHTA, CDR2 FQGNSA. V was pared by 1 base and J by 2 bases, with 9 bases between.

The rearrangement links TRBV12-3 or TRBV12-4 to TRBJ2-6, with unresolved D. This CDR3 comprises 16 residues. V was trimmed by 5 bases and J by 4 bases, leaving 15 bases between them. The CDR3 sequence: CASSAQGASGANVLTF. The CDR3 nucleotides read TGTGCCAGCAGTGCCCAAGGAGCTTCAGGGGCCAACGTCCTGACTTTC.

The table lists this clonotype with a count of one. One base away lies a much larger clone, so this may be a sequencing read error. Because the CDR3 is missing its conserved closing phenylalanine or tryptophan, this is likely a read error. The chain has TRBV20-1 and TRBJ2-7; 7 nucleotides match TRBD1. Per germline, CDR1 DFQATT and CDR2 SNEGSKA (reference sequence). The CDR3 length is 14 residues. V lost 5 bases, J lost 1 base, and 8 bases stayed unmatched. CDR3 nucleotide sequence: TGCAGTGCTGTCCGGGACAGACGATCCTACGAGCAGTACTCC. Its translation: CSAVRDRRSYEQYS.

V is TRBV20-1 and J is TRBJ2-7; D not certain. V was clipped by 2 bases and J by 3 bases, with 11 bases between them. Germline CDR1 and CDR2: DFQATT and SNEGSKA (reference sequence). The CDR3 runs to 13 residues. The CDR3 region has the DNA TGCAGTGCTAGAACCGGGCTCAACTACGAGCAGTACTTC. Its translation: CSARTGLNYEQYF.

The CDR3 coding sequence is TGTGCCAGCAGCCAAGATAGTGGCACCGGGGAGCTGTTTTTT. It is translated as CASSQDSGTGELFF. The rearrangement uses TRBV4-2 and TRBJ2-2; D gene ambiguous. CDR1 and CDR2 (germline): LGHNA, YNFKEQ. The V end lost 0 bases, the J end lost 4 bases, and 6 bases lay between the germline ends. The CDR3 consists of 14 residues.

The chain employs TRBV14 and TRBJ1-6; D uncertain. This CDR3 contains 16 residues. Germline lookup yields CDR1 SGHDN and CDR2 FVKESK. The V gene lost 1 base and the J gene lost 2 bases, with 9 bases spanning the gap. The CDR3 sequence is CASSQVPQPYNSPLHF. In nucleotides, the CDR3 is TGTGCCAGCAGCCAAGTCCCCCAACCCTATAATTCACCCCTCCACTTT.

This clonotype was seen a few times. The gene calls are TRBV7-2 and TRBJ2-3; 9 bases align to TRBD2. The trim removed 1 base at V and 6 bases at J, leaving 2 bases unmatched. This CDR3 spans 14 amino acids. Germline V gene sequence: CDR1 SGHTA, CDR2 FQGNSA. The CDR3 protein is CASSLGSGGDTQYF. CDR3 sequence (DNA): TGTGCCAGCAGCTTAGGGAGCGGGGGGGATACGCAGTATTTT.

CDR3 sequence reads: CASSRGTPSTDTQYF. The CDR3 DNA reads as TGTGCCAGCAGCCGAGGGACACCCAGCACAGATACGCAGTATTTT. The rearrangement uses TRBV11-2 and TRBJ2-3; TRBD1 might be the D (6 bases). This CDR3 has 15 residues. With 5 bases removed from V and 0 bases from J, the gap between germline ends came to 12 bases. Germline V gives CDR1 SGHAT, CDR2 FQNNGV.

This clonotype showed up just a few times. This chain uses TRBV10-3 with TRBJ2-2, with 8 bases identical to TRBD1. This CDR3 region has 14 residues. CDR1 is ENHRY and CDR2 is SYGVKD in the germline V gene. The trim removed 7 bases at V and 6 bases at J, leaving 7 bases unmatched. CDR3: CAINPTGEAGELFF. CDR3 bases: TGTGCCATCAACCCGACAGGGGAGGCCGGGGAGCTGTTTTTT.

This clonotype was counted only a few times. The chain recombines TRBV10-3 with TRBJ1-4; a weak D match, TRBD1 (6 bases). V gave up 3 bases and J gave up 5 bases, with 13 bases separating them. CDR1 and CDR2 (germline): ENHRY, SYGVKD. The CDR3 extends over 15 amino acids. The CDR3 coding sequence is TGTGCCATCAGTGAAGAGCGACAGGCCAATGAAAAACTGTTTTTT. This gives the protein CAISEERQANEKLFF.

This clonotype was observed at least ten times. CDR3 residues: CASSKLRQGCRQYF. The CDR3, as DNA: TGTGCCAGCAGCAAACTTCGACAGGGGTGTCGGCAGTACTTC. The chain recombines TRBV21-1 with TRBJ2-7; the table's TRBD1 call for D was not verified on the DNA. TRBV21-1 is assigned pseudogene status. CDR3 length: 14 amino acids.

At least ten counts were recorded for this clonotype. J is TRBJ1-1 and V is TRBV5-1; no definite D call. Germline lookup yields CDR1 SGHRS and CDR2 YFSETQ. The CDR3 is 14 residues long. Trimming removed 4 bases from V and 2 bases from J, with 12 bases in between. CDR3: CASSPGKGNTEAFF. The DNA of the CDR3 is TGCGCCAGCAGCCCCGGGAAGGGCAACACTGAAGCTTTCTTT.

This clonotype was detected ten times or more. This chain links TRBV7-9 with TRBJ1-1; D is unresolved. The CDR3 runs 13 residues. Germline values: CDR1 SEHNR, CDR2 FQNEAQ (reference sequence). The V gene lost 2 bases and the J gene lost 2 bases, with 6 bases spanning the gap. The DNA for the CDR3 is TGTGCCAGCAGCTTAATAGGCAACACTGAAGCTTTCTTT. Protein: CASSLIGNTEAFF.

This clonotype appeared a few times. This sequence joins TRBV29-1 and TRBJ2-5; no clear D gene. Germline lookup yields CDR1 SQVTM and CDR2 ANQGSEA. The CDR3 has 13 residues. With 0 bases removed from V and 6 bases from J, the gap between germline ends came to 11 bases. DNA of the CDR3: TGCAGCGTTGAAGAAAGTCTTAATCAGACCCAGTACTTC. This encodes CSVEESLNQTQYF.

This clonotype was found a few times. The chain recombines TRBV12-3 or TRBV12-4 with TRBJ2-2; tentative D call: TRBD2 (5 bases). The V and J ends lost 1 base and 5 bases respectively, with 8 bases between them. This CDR3 is built from 14 residues. CDR3 DNA: TGTGCCAGCAGTTTAGTGACTACAACCGGGGAGCTGTTTTTT. Its protein product is CASSLVTTTGELFF.

This clonotype was recorded a few times. This chain links TRBV10-3 with TRBJ2-7; the match to TRBD2 covers 8 bases. Germline-derived CDR1 and CDR2 are ENHRY and SYGVKD. With V trimmed by 2 bases and J by 6 bases, 3 bases remained unmatched. The CDR3 contains 13 residues. This chain's CDR3 is CAISEGLAVEQYF. CDR3 nucleotide sequence: TGTGCCATCAGTGAGGGACTAGCCGTCGAGCAGTACTTC.

The gene calls are TRBV5-1 and TRBJ1-2; a weak D match, TRBD1 (5 bases). V gave up 4 bases and J gave up 8 bases, with 18 bases separating them. CDR3 length: 14 amino acids. Germline V lookup: CDR1 SGHRS, CDR2 YFSETQ. The CDR3 DNA is TGCGCCAGCAGCCCTACGGGTCGGGGCGGCGGCTACACCTTC. It encodes CASSPTGRGGGYTF.